A selection of T cell receptor beta chains follows, all from one sample in a study of blood T cell repertoires in COVID-19. Libraries were prepared by immunoSEQ multiplex PCR; TCRdb keeps only in-frame clonotypes and omits some of them. The sample shows under 300,000 clones, more than 75% of them seen only once. Sample: PBMCs or T cells enriched from blood (not recorded which). The source is a man aged 18 to 35 who had recovered from COVID-19. Each CDR3 is given with its conserved first and last residue. D genes are given only for firm matches. Size tells how often a clone was seen (once, few, many) or the class of an expanded clone, and some rows leave it out.

V gene,clone size,D gene,J gene,CDR3 protein,CDR3 DNA
TRBV10-3,-,-,TRBJ1-1,CAIGSTMNTEAFF,TGTGCCATCGGTAGCACCATGAACACTGAAGCTTTCTTT
TRBV12-3/TRBV12-4,-,-,TRBJ2-1,CASRTSDRDEQFF,TGTGCCAGCAGGACGTCAGACAGAGATGAGCAGTTCTTC
TRBV6-6,-,-,TRBJ1-5,CASSPQGPRYQPQHF,TGTGCCAGCAGCCCCCAGGGGCCACGGTATCAGCCCCAGCATTTT
TRBV7-8,-,TRBD1,TRBJ1-5,CASSPGQGAYSNQPQHF,TGTGCCAGCAGCCCGGGACAGGGGGCGTATAGCAATCAGCCCCAGCATTTT
TRBV10-2,-,-,TRBJ1-6,CASSDFVGPGGSSPLHF,TGCGCCAGCAGTGACTTCGTGGGACCCGGAGGGAGCTCACCCCTCCACTTT
TRBV6-5,-,-,TRBJ1-2,CASSSQGNYGYTF,TGTGCCAGCAGCTCCCAGGGTAACTATGGCTACACCTTC
TRBV24-1,-,TRBD1,TRBJ1-6,CASNSRGRFRNSPLHF,TGTGCCTCCAATTCCAGGGGGAGGTTTAGAAATTCACCCCTCCACTTT
TRBV7-9,-,-,TRBJ1-4,CASNLPGAVATNEKLFF,TGTGCCAGCAACCTTCCGGGAGCCGTTGCAACTAATGAAAAACTGTTTTTT
TRBV6-5,once,TRBD2,TRBJ2-2,CASILSAGVSGELFF,TGTGCCAGCATTCTGAGTGCGGGGGTCAGCGGGGAGCTGTTTTTT
TRBV9,-,-,TRBJ2-1,CASSGYPGNEQFF,TGTGCCAGCAGCGGTTACCCGGGCAATGAGCAGTTCTTC
TRBV27,-,TRBD1,TRBJ1-4,CASSLQGVNEKLFF,TGTGCCAGCAGTTTACAGGGGGTTAATGAAAAACTGTTTTTT
TRBV10-3,-,-,TRBJ2-3,CAISLEGVEDTQYF,TGTGCCATCTCACTAGAGGGTGTTGAGGATACGCAGTATTTT
TRBV7-2,-,TRBD2,TRBJ2-7,CASSPPGLAPYEQYF,TGTGCCAGCAGCCCCCCGGGACTAGCCCCCTACGAGCAGTACTTC
TRBV11-3,once,-,TRBJ1-2,CASSSSGEHYGYTF,TGTGCCAGCAGCTCGAGTGGGGAGCATTATGGCTACACCTTC
TRBV6-5,-,TRBD2,TRBJ2-2,CASRDEIGRAGELFF,TGTGCCAGCAGGGATGAGATAGGGAGGGCCGGGGAGCTGTTTTTT
TRBV19,-,TRBD2,TRBJ2-3,CASSGLASLTDTQYF,TGTGCCAGTAGTGGACTAGCATCTCTCACAGATACGCAGTATTTT
TRBV6-5,-,-,TRBJ1-6,CASSYSGRPLISPLHF,TGTGCCAGCAGTTACTCAGGCAGGCCGTTGATTTCACCCCTCCACTTT
TRBV19,-,-,TRBJ2-1,CASSPERTLYNEQFF,TGTGCCAGTAGTCCCGAGCGGACTCTGTACAATGAGCAGTTCTTC
TRBV6-5,-,-,TRBJ2-3,CASRRGNTDTQYF,TGTGCCAGCAGACGAGGGAACACAGATACGCAGTATTTT
TRBV6-5,-,TRBD1,TRBJ1-5,CASSRGTGGGQPQHF,TGTGCCAGCAGCCGCGGGACAGGGGGCGGTCAGCCCCAGCATTTT
TRBV10-3,-,-,TRBJ2-5,CAISESPGGTHGETQYF,TGTGCCATCAGTGAGTCTCCAGGAGGGACCCATGGCGAGACCCAGTACTTC
TRBV28,once,TRBD1,TRBJ2-7,CASSYGTGFYEQYF,TGTGCCAGCAGTTATGGGACAGGGTTCTACGAGCAGTACTTC
TRBV12-2,-,-,TRBJ1-3,CASRLVSGGLSGNTIYF,TGTGCAAGTCGCTTAGTTTCAGGGGGGTTGAGTGGAAACACCATATATTTT
TRBV5-5,-,-,TRBJ1-4,CASSLLQDEKLFF,TGTGCCAGCAGCTTGCTCCAGGATGAAAAACTGTTTTTT
TRBV5-5,-,-,TRBJ2-2,CASSLLSGPGGGELFF,TGTGCCAGCAGCTTACTCAGCGGCCCCGGGGGCGGGGAGCTGTTTTTT
TRBV2,once,-,TRBJ1-4,CASSELQGYEKLFF,TGTGCCAGCAGTGAACTACAGGGTTATGAAAAACTGTTTTTT
TRBV11-2,-,-,TRBJ1-6,CASSPGWDNSPLHF,TGTGCCAGCAGCCCAGGGTGGGATAATTCACCCCTCCACTTT
TRBV2,-,TRBD2,TRBJ2-1,CASTQGSGSASYNEQFF,TGTGCCAGTACGCAGGGTAGCGGGAGCGCCTCCTACAATGAGCAGTTCTTC
TRBV28,-,-,TRBJ1-4,CASSTFSVNEKLFF,TGTGCCAGCAGTACCTTTAGTGTTAATGAAAAACTGTTTTTT
TRBV7-6,-,TRBD2,TRBJ2-5,CASSPGLQETQYF,TGTGCCAGCAGCCCGGGACTACAAGAGACCCAGTACTTC
TRBV6-1,-,-,TRBJ1-2,CASSENRPPLTF,TGTGCCAGCAGTGAAAACAGGCCCCCCCTCACCTTC
TRBV15,once,TRBD2,TRBJ2-7,CATGLAETYEQYF,TGTGCCACCGGACTAGCGGAAACCTACGAGCAGTACTTC
TRBV5-1,-,-,TRBJ2-3,CASSLDPPDRRSTDTQYF,TGCGCCAGCAGCTTGGACCCCCCCGACAGACGATCCACAGATACGCAGTATTTT
TRBV6-5,-,-,TRBJ2-2,CASSRVNTGELFF,TGTGCCAGCAGTCGAGTGAACACCGGGGAGCTGTTTTTT
TRBV7-9,-,-,TRBJ1-6,CASSLGGDNSPLHF,TGTGCCAGCAGCTTAGGGGGGGACAATTCACCCCTCCACTTT
TRBV25-1,-,-,TRBJ2-7,CASSVNSYEQYF,TGTGCCAGCAGTGTTAACTCCTACGAGCAGTACTTC
TRBV6-2/TRBV6-3,-,TRBD1,TRBJ1-1,CASSGTGARTEAFF,TGTGCCAGCAGTGGGACAGGGGCGAGGACTGAAGCTTTCTTT
TRBV28,once,-,TRBJ1-2,CASSYGRYGYTF,TGTGCCAGCAGTTACGGGAGGTATGGCTACACCTTC
TRBV2,-,TRBD2,TRBJ2-2,CASSEALLAGAPGELFF,TGTGCCAGCAGTGAAGCGCTCCTAGCGGGAGCCCCCGGGGAGCTGTTTTTT
TRBV10-3,once,-,TRBJ1-1,CAISDRENTEAFF,TGTGCCATCAGTGACAGGGAGAACACTGAAGCTTTCTTT
TRBV3-1/TRBV3-2,-,TRBD2,TRBJ2-7,CASSQGLLRNEQYF,TGTGCCAGCAGCCAGGGACTACTAAGGAACGAGCAGTACTTC
TRBV5-1,-,TRBD2,TRBJ2-5,CASSQAPSGGGETQYF,TGCGCCAGCAGCCAGGCCCCTAGCGGGGGAGGAGAGACCCAGTACTTC
TRBV25-1,-,TRBD1,TRBJ2-2,CASRRTGNTGELFF,TGTGCCAGCAGGAGGACAGGAAACACCGGGGAGCTGTTTTTT
TRBV7-8,-,TRBD1,TRBJ1-6,CASSAQPRQGDSPLHF,TGTGCCAGCAGCGCACAGCCACGACAGGGAGATTCACCCCTCCACTTT
TRBV7-9,-,TRBD1,TRBJ1-2,CASSLDRTGGYTF,TGTGCCAGCAGCTTGGACAGGACCGGGGGCTACACCTTC
TRBV6-5,-,-,TRBJ1-1,CASRDPGRREAFF,TGTGCCAGCAGGGATCCTGGGAGACGTGAAGCTTTCTTT
TRBV25-1,-,TRBD1,TRBJ2-7,CASSAYGGQEPYEQYF,TGTGCCAGCAGTGCATACGGGGGACAGGAGCCCTACGAGCAGTACTTC
TRBV5-8,-,-,TRBJ2-6,CASRSRGSGANVLTF,TGTGCCAGCAGGTCTCGGGGGTCCGGGGCCAACGTCCTGACTTTC
TRBV5-4,few,-,TRBJ1-5,CASSLTGSSSGPQHF,TGTGCCAGCAGCTTGACAGGCTCATCATCAGGGCCCCAGCATTTT
TRBV7-2,-,TRBD1,TRBJ2-7,CASSLRTGDTYEQYF,TGTGCCAGCAGCCTACGGACAGGGGACACCTACGAGCAGTACTTC
TRBV30,once,-,TRBJ1-3,CALTEGTGNTIYF,TGTGCCCTAACAGAGGGTACTGGAAACACCATATATTTT
TRBV11-2,-,TRBD2,TRBJ2-1,CASSLGVSSGTYNEQFF,TGTGCCAGCAGCTTAGGTGTGTCTAGCGGGACCTACAATGAGCAGTTCTTC
TRBV11-2,few,TRBD2,TRBJ2-7,CASSPTPSGGSEQYF,TGTGCCAGCAGCCCTACACCTAGCGGGGGCTCCGAGCAGTACTTC
TRBV30,-,-,TRBJ1-6,CAWSAGSPLHF,TGTGCCTGGTCAGCAGGTTCACCCCTCCACTTT
TRBV11-3,-,-,TRBJ2-7,CASSRELSSYEQYF,TGTGCCAGCAGCCGCGAGCTGAGCTCCTACGAGCAGTACTTC